One sample yielded the 5 T cell receptor beta chains listed below, sequenced in a study of T-cell reconstitution after alpha-beta-depleted transplantation in children. During its preparation, the TCRbeta library received unique molecular identifiers. TCRdb called the PCR reads again in MiXCR, with one record for every CDR3 protein. The sample holds roughly 500,000 distinct CDR3 sequences, approximately 32% seen once. The material was PBMCs from the stem cell graft donor, obtained from the stem cell graft. Receptors originate from a human donor who donated a stem cell graft to a child with aplastic anemia.

V and J are TRBV7-9 and TRBJ2-7, with 7 bases lining up with TRBD1. Germline V CDR1 and CDR2: SEHNR, FQNEAQ (reference sequence). The junction had 10 bases not matched to a gene; V was cut back by 5 bases and J by 3 bases. The CDR3 length is 15 residues. DNA of the CDR3: TGTGCCAGCAGCAGGGCCCCGGGACAGCTCTACGAGCAGTACGTC. Translation gives CASSRAPGQLYEQYV.

Turning to this clonotype: A junction end diverges from the germline sequence, so it may reflect a read error. The CDR3 region has the DNA TGTGGCAGCAGCTCGCGGGAGAACAACTACAATGAGCAGTTCTTC. Its translation: CGSSSRENNYNEQFF. The chain links TRBV7-2 to TRBJ2-1; 7 bases map to TRBD2. The germline gives CDR1 SGHTA, CDR2 FQGNSA. This CDR3 contains 15 residues. Complete variable domain (other parts from reference TRBV7-2 and TRBJ2-1): GAGVSQSPSNKVTEKGKDVELRCDPISGHTALYWYRQSLGQGLEFLIYFQGNSAPDKSGLPSDRFSAERTGGSVSTLTIQRTQQEDSAVYLCGSSSRENNYNEQFFGPGTRLTVL.

The chain recombines TRBV4-2 with TRBJ2-7, with D tentatively TRBD2 (5 bases). The CDR3 covers 15 residues. CDR1 and CDR2 from the germline V gene are LGHNA and YNFKEQ. V was cut by 0 bases and J by 1 base, with 10 bases left in between. This CDR3 reads CASSQEPRTSYEQYF. In DNA, the CDR3 is TGTGCCAGCAGCCAAGAACCACGGACTTCCTACGAGCAGTACTTC.

The chain couples TRBV29-1 to TRBJ2-1, with a weak D call TRBD1 (5 bases). This CDR3 contains 9 residues. Trimming removed 7 bases at V and 9 bases at J, with 7 bases between. Germline CDR1 and CDR2: SQVTM and ANQGSEA. CDR3 residues: CSGRGEQFF. The DNA of the CDR3 is TGCAGCGGTAGGGGTGAGCAGTTCTTC.

V is TRBV3-1 and J is TRBJ1-1; TRBD1 agrees at 7 bases. V shed 4 bases, J shed 5 bases, and the junction held 10 bases outside the gene matches. The CDR3 loop spans 15 amino acids. In germline, CDR1 is LGHDT, CDR2 YNNKEL (reference sequence). The CDR3 nucleotides read TGTGCCAGCAGCCTGAAACAGGGGTTGTTGACTGAAGCTTTCTTT. This encodes CASSLKQGLLTEAFF.